The 18 T cell receptor beta chains in this list originate from one sample, sequenced in a study of T cell repertoires in cytomegalovirus infection. Using its own MiXCR run on the reads, TCRdb lists one record per CDR3 protein. The table lists 900,000 to 950,000 distinct CDR3 sequences, less than 40% of them singletons. Antigens of these TCRs are unknown. Source: cultured CD8+ T cells from PBMCs, taken from culture after CMV antigen stimulation. These receptors were obtained from a human donor in good health (CMV status not recorded). Some clones in this sample may be carry-over from other donors' samples.

This clonotype was detected many times. CDR3 sequence (DNA): TGTGCCAGCAGTTTACAACTAGCGGGGGCCTTAACAGATACGCAGTATTTT. It is translated as CASSLQLAGALTDTQYF. The chain links TRBV12-3 or TRBV12-4 to TRBJ2-3, with 11 bases matching TRBD2. This CDR3 contains 17 residues. V gave up 2 bases and J gave up 3 bases; unmatched junction bases: 7.

The rearrangement uses TRBV15 and TRBJ2-7; D gene uncertain. The CDR3 has 14 residues. V lost 0 bases and J 0 bases, leaving 6 bases between the germline ends. The germline V gene encodes CDR1 LNHNV and CDR2 YYDKDF (reference sequence). The CDR3 DNA reads as TGTGCCACCAGCAGAGAGGAGAGCTCCTACGAGCAGTACTTC. Encoded protein: CATSREESSYEQYF. Filled out from reference TRBV15 and TRBJ2-7, the complete variable domain reads DAMVIQNPRYQVTQFGKPVTLSCSQTLNHNVMYWYQQKSSQAPKLLFHYYDKDFNNEADTPDNFQSRRPNTSFCFLDIRSPGLGDTAMYLCATSREESSYEQYFGPGTRLTVT.

The chain is built from TRBV4-1 and TRBJ2-3, with TRBD2 matching over 10 bases. J was trimmed by 4 bases and V by 1 base; bases with no gene match: 5. The CDR3 covers 16 residues. Germline V gene sequence: CDR1 MGHRA, CDR2 YSYEKL. CDR3 sequence: CASSQASGGKSDTQYF. The CDR3 DNA reads TGCGCCAGCAGCCAAGCTAGCGGGGGAAAGTCAGATACGCAGTATTTT.

The chain joins TRBV19 to TRBJ1-5; D ambiguous. The ends were cut back, 3 bases at V and 3 bases at J, with 15 bases in the middle. The CDR3 covers 16 residues. The germline V gene encodes CDR1 LNHDA and CDR2 SQIVND (reference sequence). DNA for the CDR3: TGTGCCAGTAGTATTGAAGGAGGGTTGGCCAATCAGCCCCAGCATTTT. This encodes CASSIEGGLANQPQHF.

This chain links TRBV4-1 with TRBJ2-1; no clear D. The germline V gene has CDR1 MGHRA and CDR2 YSYEKL. The CDR3 is 15 amino acids. V was shortened by 0 bases and J by 5 bases, with 11 bases between the two germline ends. The CDR3 is CASSQDGGPNNEQFF. The CDR3 region has the DNA TGCGCCAGCAGCCAAGACGGCGGCCCTAACAATGAGCAGTTCTTC.

The chain couples TRBV3-1 to TRBJ2-7; unclear D gene. Germline values: CDR1 LGHDT, CDR2 YNNKEL (reference sequence). This CDR3 is 12 amino acids long. DNA of the CDR3: TGTGGTTCACGGTCCGCGCTCAACGAGCAGTACTTC. It codes for CGSRSALNEQYF.

The V gene is TRBV14, the J gene TRBJ1-2; tentative D call: TRBD1 (5 bases). Germline CDR1 is SGHDN and CDR2 is FVKESK. V lost 1 base, J lost 6 bases, and 15 bases lay in between. The CDR3 sequence is 15 residues long. CDR3 sequence (DNA): TGTGCCAGCAGCCAAGTGTGGGGCCCCGCGGATGGCTACACCTTC. Translated: CASSQVWGPADGYTF.

This clonotype was seen many times. The gene calls are TRBV7-2 and TRBJ2-2; possibly TRBD2 for D (6 bases). Germline V gene data show CDR1 as SGHTA and CDR2 as FQGNSA. Trimming removed 7 bases from V and 2 bases from J, with 17 bases in between. This CDR3 spans 16 amino acids. CDR3 in DNA: TGTGCCAGCATCAATATCGGGGGTCCCAACACCGGGGAGCTGTTTTTT. Translation: CASINIGGPNTGELFF. Drawing the rest from reference TRBV7-2 and TRBJ2-2, the complete variable domain is GAGVSQSPSNKVTEKGKDVELRCDPISGHTALYWYRQSLGQGLEFLIYFQGNSAPDKSGLPSDRFSAERTGGSVSTLTIQRTQQEDSAVYLCASINIGGPNTGELFFGEGSRLTVL.

This clonotype showed up just a few times. This rearrangement joins TRBV6-9 to TRBJ2-3; D not resolved. V lost 1 base to trimming and J lost 0 bases, with 11 bases between them. The germline V gene has CDR1 MNHGY and CDR2 SVAAGI. The CDR3 is 16 amino acids. In DNA form, the CDR3 reads TGTGCCAGCAGTTATTTAGGGCAATTTAGCACAGATACGCAGTATTTT. It translates to CASSYLGQFSTDTQYF.

This clonotype was seen a handful of times. The J gene is TRBJ2-1, the V gene TRBV7-9, with D perhaps matching TRBD1 (6 bases). The CDR3 consists of 17 residues. Germline assignment: CDR1 SEHNR and CDR2 FQNEAQ (reference sequence). V lost 1 base and J lost 8, with 21 bases in between. CDR3 sequence (DNA): TGTGCCAGCAGCTTAGTGCCCCGAGCGACAGGTAGTTATGAGCAGTTCTTC. It is translated as CASSLVPRATGSYEQFF. Filled out from reference TRBV7-9 and TRBJ2-1, the complete variable domain reads DTGVSQNPRHKITKRGQNVTFRCDPISEHNRLYWYRQTLGQGPEFLTYFQNEAQLEKSRLLSDRFSAERPKGSFSTLEIQRTEQGDSAMYLCASSLVPRATGSYEQFFGPGTRLTVL.

This clonotype was seen many times. This chain links TRBV7-8 with TRBJ2-3; D unclear. Germline CDR1 reads SGHVS; CDR2 reads FQNEAQ. CDR3 size: 15 residues. Trimming removed 4 bases at V and 0 bases at J, with 11 bases between. In DNA, the CDR3 is TGTGCCAGCAGCTCCTACTCGCTAAGCACAGATACGCAGTATTTT. Translated: CASSSYSLSTDTQYF.

This clonotype was observed a handful of times. V usage is TRBV19 and J usage is TRBJ2-2; D is unclear. The germline gives CDR1 LNHDA, CDR2 SQIVND (reference sequence). Trimming pared 2 bases from V and 0 bases from J, leaving 19 bases between. This CDR3 comprises 19 residues. The chain's CDR3 is CASSISSLTKVANTGELFF. CDR3 nucleotide sequence: TGTGCCAGTAGTATAAGTTCCCTGACCAAAGTCGCGAACACCGGGGAGCTGTTTTTT.

The DNA for the CDR3 is TGCAGTGCTAGAGATCATCGAGGGAATCAAGAAGAGACCCAGTACTTC. Translation: CSARDHRGNQEETQYF. The chain has TRBV20-1 and TRBJ2-5, with TRBD2 as a possible D gene (5 bases). Looked up from germline, CDR1 is DFQATT and CDR2 is SNEGSKA (reference sequence). V lost 0 bases, J lost 3 bases, and 17 bases lay in between. This CDR3 is built from 16 residues.

In this sample, this clonotype turned up a few times. This chain connects TRBV6-2 or TRBV6-3 to TRBJ2-7; D possibly corresponds to TRBD1 (6 bases). The V gene lost 6 bases and the J gene lost 4 bases, with 10 bases spanning the gap. The CDR3 has 12 amino acids. Germline V gene data show CDR1 as MNHEY and CDR2 as SVGEGT. The CDR3 sequence: CASRDQGYEQYV. For the CDR3, the DNA is TGTGCCAGCAGAGACCAGGGGTACGAGCAGTACGTC.

V usage is TRBV12-3 or TRBV12-4 and J usage is TRBJ2-6; the D gene is possibly TRBD1 (5 bases). V lost 8 bases, J lost 1 base, and 9 bases lay in between. The CDR3 covers 14 residues. The CDR3 sequence is CASRYRSGANVLTF. As DNA, the CDR3 is TGTGCCAGCCGGTACAGGTCTGGGGCCAACGTCCTGACTTTC.

The rearrangement uses TRBV5-1 and TRBJ2-5, with D possibly matching TRBD2 (5 bases). Per germline, CDR1 SGHRS and CDR2 YFSETQ. V dropped 6 bases and J dropped 0 bases, with 27 bases sitting between them. CDR3 length equals 19 residues. CDR3 DNA: TGCGCCAGCACCCTCCGGGGTGTCCTATTCACATCGTACCAAGAGACCCAGTACTTC. Translating gives CASTLRGVLFTSYQETQYF.

This clonotype was seen repeatedly, ten times or more. The chain employs TRBV10-3 and TRBJ2-2; 9 nucleotides align to TRBD1. The CDR3 is made up of 16 amino acids. J gave up 5 bases and V 6 bases, and 10 bases lay outside the gene matches. CDR1 and CDR2 (germline): ENHRY, SYGVKD. The CDR3 here is CAIRNDRGEWTGELFF. Written as DNA, the CDR3 is TGTGCCATCAGGAATGACAGGGGGGAATGGACCGGGGAGCTGTTTTTT.

CDR3: CASSQDPVKTQFF. In DNA form, the CDR3 reads TGCGCCAGCAGCCAAGATCCGGTGAAGACGCAGTTCTTC. The chain combines TRBV4-1 with TRBJ2-1; D gene uncertain. CDR1 and CDR2 from the germline V gene are MGHRA and YSYEKL. V was pared by 0 bases and J by 12 bases, with 12 bases between. CDR3 length equals 13 residues.